This T cell receptor beta chain appears in the sequencing data of a study of T cells in Graves' hyperthyroidism and ophthalmopathy. Germline CDR1 is SGHRS and CDR2 is YFSETQ. V lost 0 bases and J 5 bases, leaving 9 bases between the germline ends. CDR3 length: 14 residues. Many counts were recorded for this clonotype. RNA transcripts provided the source from which TCR beta CDR3 regions were amplified. HTBI primers were used for first-round RT-PCR of the TCR CDR3. TCRdb reprocessed the multiplex PCR reads with MiXCR, giving one entry per CDR3 protein. Here the sample spans approximately 300,000 distinct CDR3 sequences, 15% to 20% being singletons.

The sequence was collected from a woman aged 60-75 years with Graves' ophthalmopathy. The chain couples TRBV5-1 to TRBJ1-5; no firm D call. The sample was blood. CDR3 loop: CASSLAPGDQPQHF. The CDR3 DNA follows: TGCGCCAGCAGCTTGGCCCCCGGCGATCAGCCCCAGCATTTT.